The source of this T cell receptor beta chain is a study of T cells expressing NK-cell markers. Reprocessing the 5' RACE reads, TCRdb reports a single entry for every CDR3 protein and omits DNA. Its clone listing holds roughly 450,000 distinct CDR3 sequences. The CDR3 is 16 amino acids. Germline loops: CDR1 SGHKS, CDR2 YYEKEE (reference sequence). The chain links TRBV5-5 to TRBJ1-1; TCRdb designates TRBD1, a call that cannot be tested without DNA. Sequenced input: blood T cells: a sorted CD56 or NKG2C T cell subset, CD4+ or CD8+ T cells, or bulk PBMC T cells (not recorded which). The clonotype comes from a woman aged 45-65 years in good health. This CDR3 is CASSWRRDRAGSEAFF.